This TCR beta chain was sequenced during a study of OX40 agonist ivuxolimab in advanced cancers. For the study at large: Age averaged around 54 years (range about 20 to 80), and more than 80% were male. General study findings and limits: The authors did not determine the antigen specificity of the expanded peripheral T cells.

This CDR3 region has 15 residues. V was clipped by 5 bases and J by 2 bases, with 16 bases between them. Germline CDR1 reads MDHEN; CDR2 reads SYDVKM. Turning to this clone: Its antigen is unknown.

Only in-frame clones appear in the TCRdb table, and some are missing; sequencing was by immunoSEQ multiplex PCR. The sample contains 30,000 to 40,000 clones, about 89% of which appear only once. Cycle 7 day 1, cycle 4 day 1, and baseline were the timepoints at which blood was sampled. The chain has TRBV28 and TRBJ2-7, with D possibly matching TRBD1 (5 bases). This TCR was recovered from an adult with an advanced solid tumor such as melanoma, head and neck, liver or kidney cancer. Source: CD4+ or CD8+ T cells sorted from blood, taken in a trial of the OX40 agonist ivuxolimab. The CDR3 here is CASSGRGQGPYEQYF. As DNA, the CDR3 is TGTGCCAGCAGTGGTAGGGGCCAGGGTCCCTACGAGCAGTACTTC.